This TCR beta chain emerged from a study of beta chain features in type 1 diabetes. Study results and caveats: People with Type 1 diabetes carried modestly yet significantly shorter TCRB CDR3s in all four CD4+ subsets.

Germline V gene sequence: CDR1 DFQATT, CDR2 SNEGSKA (reference sequence). Trimming took off 4 bases at V and 4 bases at J, with 4 bases between the two ends. This CDR3 has 10 amino acids. Only a few counts were recorded for this clone. Its antigen is as yet unknown. As every portion of the isolated RNA was reverse transcribed, the sequencing read expressed TCRB transcripts. Profiled with immunoSEQ multiplex PCR; TCRdb holds only in-frame clones, not every one. Of 500,000 to 850,000 clones in the sample, roughly an eighth are singletons; the top ten hold less than 0.04%. Cells sorted by CD45RO/CCR7/CD25/CD127/CD95/CD27 comprised CD4+ naive, central memory, regulatory and stem cell-like memory cells.

The chain combines TRBV20-1 with TRBJ2-5, with D unclear. The sample comprised naive CD4+ T cells from blood. This sequence originates from a man younger than 35 with type 1 diabetes. The CDR3 here is CSAMGETQYF. CDR3 bases: TGCAGTGCTATGGGAGAGACCCAGTACTTC.